Sequencing of this T cell receptor beta chain was carried out in a study of PD-1 blockade in classical Hodgkin lymphoma. With respect to this clone: The antigen remains undetermined.

Study-level findings and limits: Reported baseline diversity: healthy donors highest, relapsed/refractory patients lowest. The origin of the repertoire differences remains undefined, with disease activity or prior therapy as possible causes.

Measured with immunoSEQ multiplex PCR; TCRdb has only the in-frame clones, and not every one. The table shows about 25,000 clones, with around 90% occurring only once. The time point: newly diagnosed, previously untreated cHL patient sample. Magnetic depletion of unwanted cells isolated CD4+ T cells from thawed PBMCs. Comparison samples consisted of PBMCs from newly diagnosed, untreated classical Hodgkin lymphoma. The material sequenced was CD4+ T cells from blood. This clonotype was obtained from a human donor with classical Hodgkin lymphoma.

In DNA, the CDR3 is TGTGCCAGCAAGAGGGGGGGCCTCTCTCGCGAGCAGTACTTC. It specifies CASKRGGLSREQYF. This chain joins TRBV28 and TRBJ2-7; TRBD2 might be the D (7 bases). This CDR3 comprises 14 residues. V lost 7 bases, J lost 6 bases, and 19 bases lay in between. CDR1 is MDHEN, CDR2 SYDVKM, per germline.